Shown below are 13 T cell receptor beta chains from a single sample sequenced in a study of Tregs in tolerant kidney transplant recipients. The nonmyeloablative bone marrow transplants came from related graft donors, with transient mixed chimerism. The repertoire was sequenced with immunoSEQ multiplex PCR; TCRdb's copy has only in-frame clones and lacks some. The top ten hold around 1.5% of the sample, which has 74,000 or so clones, 91% seen once. The material sequenced was CD4+ T cells from blood (PBMCs), taken 24 months after the transplant. These TCRs come from a human patient who received a combined kidney and bone marrow transplant. Some T cells may have come from the graft donor.

This chain links TRBV30 with TRBJ2-1, with 8 bases matching TRBD2. This CDR3 is 17 amino acids long. The V segment lost 5 bases and the J segment 4 bases; nucleotides outside the gene matches: 16. Germline V gives CDR1 GTSNPN, CDR2 SVGIG (reference sequence). CDR3 sequence reads: CAWAGGVWRAVYNEQFF. The CDR3 bases are TGTGCCTGGGCGGGGGGTGTGTGGAGGGCCGTATACAATGAGCAGTTCTTC.

The chain joins TRBV13 to TRBJ2-7; no clear D. V gave up 5 bases and J gave up 4 bases, with 15 bases separating them. CDR1 and CDR2 (germline): PRHDT, FYEKMQ (reference sequence). CDR3 length: 14 amino acids. The CDR3 protein is CASSPQVPPYEQYF. The CDR3 region has the DNA TGTGCCAGCAGCCCGCAGGTACCGCCTTACGAGCAGTACTTC. Based on the CDR3 plus reference TRBV13 and TRBJ2-7, the full variable domain is AAGVIQSPRHLIKEKRETATLKCYPIPRHDTVYWYQQGPGQDPQFLISFYEKMQSDKGSIPDRFSAQQFSDYHSELNMSSLELGDSALYFCASSPQVPPYEQYFGPGTRLTVT.

This sequence joins TRBV5-1 and TRBJ2-2, with a tentative D call TRBD2 (7 bases). There are 14 residues in the CDR3. Trimming pared 5 bases from V and 5 bases from J, leaving 13 bases between. Germline V CDR1 and CDR2: SGHRS, YFSETQ. CDR3 sequence reads: CASRAGAGTGELFF. DNA of the CDR3: TGCGCCAGCAGGGCGGGGGCCGGAACCGGGGAGCTGTTTTTT.

The chain recombines TRBV2 with TRBJ2-2, with TRBD1 matching over 8 bases. With V trimmed by 4 bases and J by 7 bases, 2 bases remained unmatched. Germline CDR1 SNHLY, CDR2 FYNNEI. The CDR3 extends over 13 amino acids. CDR3 bases: TGTGCCAGCAGTGCACAGGGGGGCGGGGAGCTGTTTTTT. Translating it yields CASSAQGGGELFF.

The rearrangement uses TRBV7-2 and TRBJ2-7, with D uncertain. This CDR3 contains 15 residues. Trimming left V 0 bases short and J 2 bases short, with 11 bases between. Germline V gene lookup returns CDR1 SGHTA and CDR2 FQGNSA. CDR3 sequence: CASSLAPGTTYEQYF. CDR3 sequence (DNA): TGTGCCAGCAGCTTAGCGCCAGGAACAACCTACGAGCAGTACTTC.

The V gene is TRBV6-1, the J gene TRBJ1-1, with D uncertain. V lost 6 bases and J lost 1, with 6 bases in between. This CDR3 comprises 12 residues. The germline V gene encodes CDR1 MNHNS and CDR2 SASEGT. The CDR3 coding sequence is TGTGCCAGCAGACTCACGAACACTGAAGCTTTCTTT. Translation gives CASRLTNTEAFF.

The genes are TRBV19 and TRBJ2-2; TRBD2 matches 12 bases. V dropped 4 bases and J dropped 3; count of bases not matched to a gene: 3. The CDR3 runs 16 residues. Germline CDR1 reads LNHDA; CDR2 reads SQIVND (reference sequence). CDR3 DNA: TGTGCCAGTAGTAAAAGACTAGCGGGAGACACCGGGGAGCTGTTTTTT. Its protein is CASSKRLAGDTGELFF.

As DNA, the CDR3 is TGTGCCATCAGTGTTGGCGGGGGGGCGCATTTCACAGATACGCAGTATTTT. This encodes CAISVGGGAHFTDTQYF. The chain links TRBV10-3 to TRBJ2-3; TRBD2 agrees at 9 bases. Germline V gives CDR1 ENHRY, CDR2 SYGVKD. The CDR3 totals 17 residues. V shed 4 bases and J 2 bases; nucleotides not matched to a gene: 10.

The chain recombines TRBV5-4 with TRBJ2-5; 10 bases match TRBD2. V lost 2 bases and J lost 5; bases outside the gene matches: 6. The CDR3 sequence is 15 residues long. The V gene's germline CDR1 is SGHNT and CDR2 YYREEE (reference sequence). Here the CDR3 DNA reads TGTGCCAGCAGCTTTCCCGGGACTAGCGTGGAGACCCAGTACTTC. It is translated as CASSFPGTSVETQYF. Drawing the rest from reference TRBV5-4 and TRBJ2-5, the complete variable domain is ETGVTQSPTHLIKTRGQQVTLRCSSQSGHNTVSWYQQALGQGPQFIFQYYREEENGRGNFPPRFSGLQFPNYSSELNVNALELDDSALYLCASSFPGTSVETQYFGPGTRLLVL.

V gene TRBV29-1 combines with J gene TRBJ2-3, with a tentative D call TRBD1 (5 bases). The germline V gene encodes CDR1 SQVTM and CDR2 ANQGSEA. Trimming took off 3 bases at V and 2 bases at J, with 9 bases between the two ends. This CDR3 region has 13 residues. The CDR3 nucleotides are TGCAGCGTTGAGAGACAGACCACAGATACGCAGTATTTT. The encoded protein is CSVERQTTDTQYF.

The V and J genes are TRBV6-5 and TRBJ1-2; D gene unclear. Germline CDR1 MNHEY, CDR2 SVGAGI. The V end was cut by 0 bases, the J end by 8 bases, with 16 bases between. The CDR3 consists of 15 residues. For the CDR3, the DNA is TGTGCCAGCAGTTACTCCCTTTGGCAGCGGTGGGGCTACACCTTC. It specifies CASSYSLWQRWGYTF.

This clone has a single count. V and J are TRBV12-5 and TRBJ2-3; 7 nucleotides align to TRBD2. The ends lost 6 bases at V and 5 bases at J; junction bases unmatched: 2. There are 12 residues in the CDR3. Germline loops: CDR1 LGHNT, CDR2 FRNRAP. The CDR3 bases are TGTGCTAGTGGCCTAGCGGTAGATACGCAGTATTTT. Translating gives CASGLAVDTQYF.

This clone was recorded once. The chain carries TRBV7-2 and TRBJ2-1; TRBD2 matches 11 bases. The J segment lost 8 bases and the V segment lost 4 bases, leaving 10 bases of the junction unmatched. Germline lookup yields CDR1 SGHTA and CDR2 FQGNSA. The CDR3 length is 16 residues. DNA for the CDR3: TGTGCCAGCAGCTGGGATAGCGGGAGGGCCGGGGATGAGCAGTTCTTC. This encodes CASSWDSGRAGDEQFF.